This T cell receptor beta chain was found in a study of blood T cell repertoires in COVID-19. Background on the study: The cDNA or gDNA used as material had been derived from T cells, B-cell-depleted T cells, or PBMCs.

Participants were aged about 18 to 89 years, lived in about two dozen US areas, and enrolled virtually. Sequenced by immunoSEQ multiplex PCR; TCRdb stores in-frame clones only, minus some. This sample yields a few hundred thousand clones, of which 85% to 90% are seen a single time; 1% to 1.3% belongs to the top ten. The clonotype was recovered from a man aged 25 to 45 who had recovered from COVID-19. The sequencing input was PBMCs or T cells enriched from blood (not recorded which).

The CDR3 loop is CATSRDNSGTYEQYF. Written as DNA, the CDR3 is TGTGCCACCAGCAGAGATAATTCAGGGACCTACGAGCAGTACTTC. The V and J genes are TRBV15 and TRBJ2-7, with D perhaps matching TRBD1 (5 bases). The CDR3 loop spans 15 amino acids. In germline, CDR1 is LNHNV, CDR2 YYDKDF (reference sequence). The V and J ends lost 0 bases and 2 bases respectively, with 11 bases between them.